The clone carrying this T cell receptor beta chain has just a few counts. Its antigen is not known. As it was prepared, the TCRbeta library received unique molecular identifiers. TCRdb analysed the PCR reads with MiXCR anew, one entry per CDR3 protein. This sample carries approximately 210,000 distinct CDR3 sequences, 17% of them seen once, and the ten largest clones take around two fifths. These data come from a study of T-cell reconstitution after alpha-beta-depleted transplantation in children. Germline CDR1 reads LGHNA; CDR2 reads YNFKEQ. The length of the CDR3 is 12 residues. With 4 bases removed from V and 8 bases from J, the gap between germline ends came to 10 bases. Whole-study results and caveats: Several hundred expanded graft clones reportedly supplied alpha-beta T cells about two months after transplant. A year post-transplant, T-cell counts and diversity derived mostly from newly produced T cells.

Specimen: PBMCs, mostly from graft donor cells, collected 360 days after TCRalphabeta/CD19-depleted stem cell transplant. The genes are TRBV4-2 and TRBJ2-3, with no clear D. This receptor was obtained from a male patient between 2 and 15 years old who had a stem cell transplant for acute lymphoblastic leukemia, so the T cells may come from the graft donor. Here the CDR3 reads CASSLQLGTQYF. The DNA for the CDR3 is TGTGCCAGCAGCCTCCAGCTTGGTACGCAGTATTTT.